The clone carrying this TCR beta chain has a count of ten or more. In TCRdb, the RACE reads were re-called with MiXCR into one record per CDR3 protein. The sample carries some 40,000 distinct CDR3 sequences, about 3.7% recorded once. As for time point: healthy volunteer bleed at 6 weeks. The template was total RNA from unfractionated whole blood. Deletions cut 6 bases from V and 2 bases from J, with 15 bases between. CDR3 length: 15 amino acids. Germline values: CDR1 SGHAT, CDR2 FQNNGV. This specimen belongs to a study of human T cells and chemical hapten exposure. The rearrangement joins TRBV11-2 to TRBJ2-3, with a tentative D call TRBD1 (6 bases). Sequencing was performed on whole blood. The sequence derives from a human donor in good health. Some clones in this sample may be carry-over from other donors' samples. CDR3 loop: CASRQIWDTTDTQYF. Here the CDR3 DNA reads TGTGCCAGCAGACAAATATGGGACACCACAGATACGCAGTATTTT.